Listed below are T cell receptor beta chains from one sample, sequenced in a study of blood T cell repertoires in COVID-19. Clones were sequenced by immunoSEQ multiplex PCR, and TCRdb holds only the in-frame ones, with some missing. This sample has about 49,000 clones, with 90% found just once. Sequenced material: peripheral blood. These receptors were taken from a human donor in a cohort sampled during active COVID-19. Both conserved end residues are part of each CDR3. The order of the fields is CDR3 DNA, CDR3 protein, J gene, V gene, clone size, D gene. A D gene is named only where the DNA matches it firmly. Size is omitted from some rows. Given values are once, few, many or a class for expanded clones.

CDR3 DNA: TGTGCCAGCAGCTTTTCAACGGGACAGGGCTATGGCTACACCTTC
CDR3 protein: CASSFSTGQGYGYTF
J gene: TRBJ1-2
V gene: TRBV5-6
clone size: -
D gene: TRBD1

CDR3 DNA: TGTGCCACAGATGGACTAGCGGGAGTAAACGAGCAGTACTTC
CDR3 protein: CATDGLAGVNEQYF
J gene: TRBJ2-7
V gene: TRBV28
clone size: -
D gene: TRBD2

CDR3 DNA: TGTGCCAGCGTCTTCGCACGAGCAGATACGCAGTATTTT
CDR3 protein: CASVFARADTQYF
J gene: TRBJ2-3
V gene: TRBV28
clone size: -
D gene: -

CDR3 DNA: TGTGCCTGGAGTGTACGGGGAGGGGAAAGCTCTGGGGCCAACGTCCTGACTTTC
CDR3 protein: CAWSVRGGESSGANVLTF
J gene: TRBJ2-6
V gene: TRBV30
clone size: once
D gene: TRBD2

CDR3 DNA: TGTGCCAGCAGCGAACAGGGGGCGAACACTGAAGCTTTCTTT
CDR3 protein: CASSEQGANTEAFF
J gene: TRBJ1-1
V gene: TRBV9
clone size: -
D gene: TRBD1

CDR3 DNA: TGCGCCAGCAGCCCGGGAGGGGACAACTATGGCTACACCTTC
CDR3 protein: CASSPGGDNYGYTF
J gene: TRBJ1-2
V gene: TRBV5-1
clone size: -
D gene: -

CDR3 DNA: TGCAGCGTTGAGTCCGCGGACAACGGGGAGCTGTTTTTT
CDR3 protein: CSVESADNGELFF
J gene: TRBJ2-2
V gene: TRBV29-1
clone size: once
D gene: -

CDR3 DNA: TGTGCCAGTAGTACGTCGGCAGGAAGGCTCTACGAGCAGTACTTC
CDR3 protein: CASSTSAGRLYEQYF
J gene: TRBJ2-7
V gene: TRBV19
clone size: -
D gene: -

CDR3 DNA: TGTGCCAGCAGCTTAGACAGGGGTAGCGGGGAGCTGTTTTTT
CDR3 protein: CASSLDRGSGELFF
J gene: TRBJ2-2
V gene: TRBV11-2
clone size: -
D gene: -

CDR3 DNA: TGTGCCAGCAGTTTATCTCTCAGGGGTAATTCACCCCTCCACTTT
CDR3 protein: CASSLSLRGNSPLHF
J gene: TRBJ1-6
V gene: TRBV27
clone size: -
D gene: -

CDR3 DNA: TGTGCCATCAGTGCTAGCTTGGACACCGGGGAGCTGTTTTTT
CDR3 protein: CAISASLDTGELFF
J gene: TRBJ2-2
V gene: TRBV10-3
clone size: -
D gene: -

CDR3 DNA: TGTGCCAGCAGCTTAGATGGGCAGCGGGGGGGCCATGAGCAGTTCTTC
CDR3 protein: CASSLDGQRGGHEQFF
J gene: TRBJ2-1
V gene: TRBV7-2
clone size: -
D gene: TRBD2

CDR3 DNA: TGTGCCAGCAGCTTGGAAGTAACTAATACGCAGTATTTT
CDR3 protein: CASSLEVTNTQYF
J gene: TRBJ2-3
V gene: TRBV5-6
clone size: -
D gene: -

CDR3 DNA: TGTGCCAGCAGCGTACCGGGACAGTATAATTCACCCCTCCACTTT
CDR3 protein: CASSVPGQYNSPLHF
J gene: TRBJ1-6
V gene: TRBV5-5
clone size: -
D gene: TRBD1

CDR3 DNA: TGTGCCAGCAGCTTGGTAGCGGGGGGGGCGACCCAGTACTTC
CDR3 protein: CASSLVAGGATQYF
J gene: TRBJ2-5
V gene: TRBV5-4
clone size: once
D gene: TRBD2

CDR3 DNA: TGTGCCAGTAGTCCCAGAGGCACCGGGGAGCTGTTTTTT
CDR3 protein: CASSPRGTGELFF
J gene: TRBJ2-2
V gene: TRBV19
clone size: -
D gene: -

CDR3 DNA: TGTGCCTGGATCCCCAGGGAAGATCGAGGTACGCAGTATTTT
CDR3 protein: CAWIPREDRGTQYF
J gene: TRBJ2-3
V gene: TRBV30
clone size: once
D gene: -

CDR3 DNA: TGTGCCAGCAGGGTCAGGGAGGTGACTAACTATGGCTACACCTTC
CDR3 protein: CASRVREVTNYGYTF
J gene: TRBJ1-2
V gene: TRBV5-6
clone size: -
D gene: -

CDR3 DNA: TGTGCCAGTAGTATAGGGAGCTCTGGGGCCAACGTCCTGACTTTC
CDR3 protein: CASSIGSSGANVLTF
J gene: TRBJ2-6
V gene: TRBV19
clone size: -
D gene: -

CDR3 DNA: TGTGCCAGCGGCGCCCGGGACAGGGTCGACTCACCCCTCCACTTT
CDR3 protein: CASGARDRVDSPLHF
J gene: TRBJ1-6
V gene: TRBV11-2
clone size: -
D gene: TRBD1

CDR3 DNA: TGCGCCAGCAGCCCGGGGAGCGGGACCCTACACTCAAGGGCAGATACGCAGTATTTT
CDR3 protein: CASSPGSGTLHSRADTQYF
J gene: TRBJ2-3
V gene: TRBV4-3
clone size: -
D gene: TRBD2

CDR3 DNA: TGTGCCTGGAGTGTACCAGGCAGGGGGGTCTACGAGCAGTACTTC
CDR3 protein: CAWSVPGRGVYEQYF
J gene: TRBJ2-7
V gene: TRBV30
clone size: -
D gene: -

CDR3 DNA: TGCGCCAGCAATGAGAACGGGGACACTGAAGCTTTCTTT
CDR3 protein: CASNENGDTEAFF
J gene: TRBJ1-1
V gene: TRBV5-1
clone size: -
D gene: -

CDR3 DNA: TGTGCCAGCAGCTTAGGCAGGGTGGGGGACAGTGGAAACACCATATATTTT
CDR3 protein: CASSLGRVGDSGNTIYF
J gene: TRBJ1-3
V gene: TRBV7-9
clone size: once
D gene: TRBD1

CDR3 DNA: TGTGCCAGCAGCCACCACAGGGGGACAGACACTGAAGCTTTCTTT
CDR3 protein: CASSHHRGTDTEAFF
J gene: TRBJ1-1
V gene: TRBV3-1/TRBV3-2
clone size: -
D gene: TRBD1

CDR3 DNA: TGTGCCACCCAAGGGAGCGGGGGTTCCTACAATGAGCAGTTCTTC
CDR3 protein: CATQGSGGSYNEQFF
J gene: TRBJ2-1
V gene: TRBV6-4
clone size: few
D gene: TRBD2

CDR3 DNA: TGTGCCACCAGCAGAGATCTCATAAGGGGATTTGACATTCAGTACTTC
CDR3 protein: CATSRDLIRGFDIQYF
J gene: TRBJ2-4
V gene: TRBV15
clone size: -
D gene: -

CDR3 DNA: TGTGCCACCAGCAGAGGAAATGACTGGACAGCTTATGGCTACACCTTC
CDR3 protein: CATSRGNDWTAYGYTF
J gene: TRBJ1-2
V gene: TRBV15
clone size: -
D gene: -

CDR3 DNA: TGTGCCAGCTCTTTAGGCGGGGGCACTGAAGCTTTCTTT
CDR3 protein: CASSLGGGTEAFF
J gene: TRBJ1-1
V gene: TRBV18
clone size: -
D gene: -

CDR3 DNA: TGTGCCAGCAGCCAAGTGGTGGGCTCAGGAGAGACCCAGTACTTC
CDR3 protein: CASSQVVGSGETQYF
J gene: TRBJ2-5
V gene: TRBV4-2
clone size: -
D gene: -

CDR3 DNA: TGTGCCAGCAGTTCGCCGAGACAGGGGGCTGGGGCCAACGTCCTGACTTTC
CDR3 protein: CASSSPRQGAGANVLTF
J gene: TRBJ2-6
V gene: TRBV2
clone size: -
D gene: TRBD1

CDR3 DNA: TGTGCCACCCTCCCAGACAGGGTCAATTCACCCCTCCACTTT
CDR3 protein: CATLPDRVNSPLHF
J gene: TRBJ1-6
V gene: TRBV15
clone size: -
D gene: TRBD1

CDR3 DNA: TGTGCCAGCTCACCGTCCAGGGCTAAGAACACTGAAGCTTTCTTT
CDR3 protein: CASSPSRAKNTEAFF
J gene: TRBJ1-1
V gene: TRBV18
clone size: -
D gene: -

CDR3 DNA: TGTGCCAGCAGCTTAGTTAGCGGTTTCTTT
CDR3 protein: CASSLVSGFF
J gene: TRBJ1-1
V gene: TRBV7-9
clone size: once
D gene: -

CDR3 DNA: TGCGCCAGCAGCTTGTCGGTTCGGGGGGCTGGTGGGGAGACCCAGTACTTC
CDR3 protein: CASSLSVRGAGGETQYF
J gene: TRBJ2-5
V gene: TRBV5-1
clone size: -
D gene: -

CDR3 DNA: TGTGCCAGCAGCTTCCCAGGGCCTAACTATGGCTACACCTTC
CDR3 protein: CASSFPGPNYGYTF
J gene: TRBJ1-2
V gene: TRBV5-6
clone size: -
D gene: -

CDR3 DNA: TGTGCCTGGAGTGTACTCTTCCAAGATACGCAGTATTTT
CDR3 protein: CAWSVLFQDTQYF
J gene: TRBJ2-3
V gene: TRBV30
clone size: -
D gene: -

CDR3 DNA: TGTGCCAGTCGGGACAGGGGCGTTGGCGAGCAGTTCTTC
CDR3 protein: CASRDRGVGEQFF
J gene: TRBJ2-1
V gene: TRBV6-5
clone size: -
D gene: TRBD1

CDR3 DNA: TGTGCCAGCAGAGGAGCGGCTAGCGGGAGCCACGAGCAGTACTTC
CDR3 protein: CASRGAASGSHEQYF
J gene: TRBJ2-7
V gene: TRBV28
clone size: -
D gene: TRBD2

CDR3 DNA: TGCGCCAGCAGCCAAGATCCGACGGGGGCCCAGTACTTC
CDR3 protein: CASSQDPTGAQYF
J gene: TRBJ2-5
V gene: TRBV4-3
clone size: -
D gene: -

CDR3 DNA: TGTGCCAGCAGCTTGTACAGGGCTAGCACAGATACGCAGTATTTT
CDR3 protein: CASSLYRASTDTQYF
J gene: TRBJ2-3
V gene: TRBV7-9
clone size: -
D gene: -

CDR3 DNA: TGTGCCTGGAGTCAAACCGGGTACTATGGCTACACCTTC
CDR3 protein: CAWSQTGYYGYTF
J gene: TRBJ1-2
V gene: TRBV30
clone size: -
D gene: -

CDR3 DNA: TGCGCCAGCACGCTGGACAGGACTCAAGAGACCCAGTACTTC
CDR3 protein: CASTLDRTQETQYF
J gene: TRBJ2-5
V gene: TRBV5-1
clone size: -
D gene: TRBD1

CDR3 DNA: TGTGCCAGCAGCGAATCTTTGGACAGGGCACAAGAGACCCAGTACTTC
CDR3 protein: CASSESLDRAQETQYF
J gene: TRBJ2-5
V gene: TRBV9
clone size: -
D gene: TRBD1

CDR3 DNA: TGTGCCACCAGTGAACCCGGGACAGGGGACGAAAAACTGTTTTTT
CDR3 protein: CATSEPGTGDEKLFF
J gene: TRBJ1-4
V gene: TRBV24-1
clone size: -
D gene: TRBD1

CDR3 DNA: TGTGCCAGCAGTGAGGGGACAGCCCTAACCGGGGAGCTGTTTTTT
CDR3 protein: CASSEGTALTGELFF
J gene: TRBJ2-2
V gene: TRBV6-1
clone size: -
D gene: TRBD1

CDR3 DNA: TGTGCCAGCAGCCGCCGGGAAGACGGGGAGCAGTTCTTC
CDR3 protein: CASSRREDGEQFF
J gene: TRBJ2-1
V gene: TRBV14
clone size: -
D gene: -

CDR3 DNA: TGTGCCAGCAGCTCAACCATACTAGCGGGAGTGGGAGAGCAGTTCTTC
CDR3 protein: CASSSTILAGVGEQFF
J gene: TRBJ2-1
V gene: TRBV7-2
clone size: once
D gene: TRBD2